This T cell receptor beta chain is from a study of lymphopenia after photon versus proton radiotherapy. General observations from the study: Proton therapy kept repertoires fairly stable, unlike photons, which gained effector/memory cells. Better survival with proton therapy was suggested as possible, not demonstrated. Oligoclonal CD8+ Temra expansion after nadir drove photon patients' diversity drop. Larger post-nadir TCR diversity loss correlated inversely with survival in deceased patients.

The assay was immunoSEQ multiplex PCR, and TCRdb's table has in-frame clones only and misses some. The sample has roughly 18,000 clones; more than 85% are singletons. On this clone: Its antigen is unidentified.

The sample consisted of peripheral blood, taken from a patient treated with proton-based radiotherapy. The TCR originated in a man in his sixties or seventies with pancreatic cancer.

CDR3 loop: CASISPGTGGRGYTF. The CDR3 nucleotides are TGTGCCAGTATCTCCCCCGGGACAGGGGGGCGAGGCTACACCTTC. This chain links TRBV19 with TRBJ1-2; TRBD1 aligns across 11 bases. V trimming: 7 bases; J trimming: 8 bases; junction bases outside the gene matches: 12. The CDR3 length is 15 residues. Germline V gives CDR1 LNHDA, CDR2 SQIVND (reference sequence).